This is a list of T cell receptor beta chains from one sample in a study of cytomegalovirus exposure and HLA in healthy donors. The repertoire was sequenced with immunoSEQ multiplex PCR; TCRdb's copy has only in-frame clones and lacks some. The data contain approximately 210,000 clones, about 83% of them singletons. The specimen sequenced was PBMCs. Source of these receptors: a woman aged 45-60 years in good health and CMV-seropositive. Each CDR3 is given with its conserved first and last residue. Each record gives: clone size, V gene, CDR3 protein. Only part of the rows carry a size: once, few, many, or a class if the clone is expanded.

-,TRBV7-9,CASSRSPEEEEYF
-,TRBV6-1,CASSEALDRHSYNEQFF
-,TRBV27,CASMDRGNLISNTEAFF
-,TRBV30,CAWSGQGPDTQYF
-,TRBV7-9,CASSLSVYEQYF
-,TRBV10-2,CASSLQGTYNEQFF
-,TRBV7-8,CASSLGDRVYEQYF
-,TRBV19,CASSWGQGNQPQHF
-,TRBV19,CASRRDRGTKAFF
-,TRBV19,CASSTLAGITEAFF
-,TRBV6-4,CASNRDRAKDEQFF
-,TRBV7-9,CASSLGDSYEQYF
-,TRBV7-9,CASSLGDTMNTEAFF
-,TRBV5-6,CASSLDTASGNTIYF
-,TRBV10-1,CAREDNRGTQPQHF
-,TRBV19,CATLKQGAVQPQHF
-,TRBV27,CASSQTRGNYGYTF
-,TRBV6-5,CASSGGLYNEQFF
few,TRBV13,CASSQGVIGYTF
-,TRBV19,CASSLGQSTSQYF
few,TRBV11-2,CASSLFGDSPLHF
-,TRBV5-6,CASSLIIRGTYEQYF
-,TRBV9,CASSVGPSNSPLHF
once,TRBV5-6,CASSFGLRLTIYEQYF
-,TRBV6-1,CASSEGGEAFF
-,TRBV6-1,CASKNRAMRNQPQHF
-,TRBV12-2,CASRLVGGHLWEKLFF
-,TRBV18,CASSQRGQMNTGELFF
-,TRBV19,CASSQRGVSDTQYF
-,TRBV29-1,CSVVEGVPTEAFF
-,TRBV6-5,CASSYSFPGGEKLFF
once,TRBV6-5,CASSKDILGNQPQHF
-,TRBV19,CASSVTDDQPQHF
-,TRBV4-2,CASSQDRGGKANTGELFF
-,TRBV4-2,CASSQDPAGGGGYTF
-,TRBV2,CASRAGTGKNIQYF
-,TRBV19,CASSSGGGVSYEQYF
few,TRBV4-2,CASSQANYGYTF
-,TRBV6-6,CASRATSGGYNEQFF
-,TRBV6-5,CASSRGDGNQPQHF
-,TRBV28,CASTIQGAYQPQHF
-,TRBV18,CASSPWDSLNEQFF
-,TRBV28,CASSSLLFTGTGRYYGYTF